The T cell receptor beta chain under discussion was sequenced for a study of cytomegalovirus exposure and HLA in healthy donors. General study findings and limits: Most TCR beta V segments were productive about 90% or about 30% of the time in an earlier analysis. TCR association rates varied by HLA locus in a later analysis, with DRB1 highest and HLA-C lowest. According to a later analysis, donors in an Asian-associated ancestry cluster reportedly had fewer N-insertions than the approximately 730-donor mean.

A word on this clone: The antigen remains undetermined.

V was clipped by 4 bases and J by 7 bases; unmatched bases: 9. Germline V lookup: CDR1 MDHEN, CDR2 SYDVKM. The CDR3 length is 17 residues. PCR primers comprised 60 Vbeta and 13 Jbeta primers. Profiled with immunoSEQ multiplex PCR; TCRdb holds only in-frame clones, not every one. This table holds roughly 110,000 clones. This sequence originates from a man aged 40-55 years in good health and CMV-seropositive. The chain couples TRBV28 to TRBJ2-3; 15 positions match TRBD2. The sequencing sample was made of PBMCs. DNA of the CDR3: TGTGCCAGCAGTTCCGGGACTAGCGGGAGGAGGTCCCATACGCAGTATTTT. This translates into CASSSGTSGRRSHTQYF. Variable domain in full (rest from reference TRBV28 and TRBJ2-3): DVKVTQSSRYLVKRTGEKVFLECVQDMDHENMFWYRQDPGLGLRLIYFSYDVKMKEKGDIPEGYSVSREKKERFSLILESASTNQTSMYLCASSSGTSGRRSHTQYFGPGTRLTVL.